This T cell receptor beta chain was sequenced in a study of T cells after yellow fever vaccination. Study observations and caveats: Reappearance after the booster was observed for most primary-vaccination clones (roughly 97% CD4, approximately 90% CD8). Peaking on day 5 versus 15, the secondary response was faster but weaker.

This CDR3 comprises 11 residues. The V gene lost 8 bases and the J gene lost 6 bases, with 9 bases spanning the gap. The germline gives CDR1 MNHEY, CDR2 SMNVEV (reference sequence). TCRdb reprocessed the 5' RACE reads with MiXCR, giving one entry per CDR3 protein. The repertoire holds over 100,000 distinct CDR3 sequences, with around 8% as singletons. There are many counts of this clonotype. What it recognizes is unknown. The chain carries TRBV27 and TRBJ2-3; D may match TRBD1 or TRBD2 (5 bases each). This TCR was recovered from a man aged 25-45 years who received the YFV17D yellow fever vaccine. Here the sequenced sample was CD8+ T cells sorted from PBMCs, taken 45 days after the yellow fever booster vaccination. The CDR3 sequence is CASFWGDTQYF. In DNA, the CDR3 is TGTGCCAGCTTCTGGGGGGATACGCAGTATTTT.